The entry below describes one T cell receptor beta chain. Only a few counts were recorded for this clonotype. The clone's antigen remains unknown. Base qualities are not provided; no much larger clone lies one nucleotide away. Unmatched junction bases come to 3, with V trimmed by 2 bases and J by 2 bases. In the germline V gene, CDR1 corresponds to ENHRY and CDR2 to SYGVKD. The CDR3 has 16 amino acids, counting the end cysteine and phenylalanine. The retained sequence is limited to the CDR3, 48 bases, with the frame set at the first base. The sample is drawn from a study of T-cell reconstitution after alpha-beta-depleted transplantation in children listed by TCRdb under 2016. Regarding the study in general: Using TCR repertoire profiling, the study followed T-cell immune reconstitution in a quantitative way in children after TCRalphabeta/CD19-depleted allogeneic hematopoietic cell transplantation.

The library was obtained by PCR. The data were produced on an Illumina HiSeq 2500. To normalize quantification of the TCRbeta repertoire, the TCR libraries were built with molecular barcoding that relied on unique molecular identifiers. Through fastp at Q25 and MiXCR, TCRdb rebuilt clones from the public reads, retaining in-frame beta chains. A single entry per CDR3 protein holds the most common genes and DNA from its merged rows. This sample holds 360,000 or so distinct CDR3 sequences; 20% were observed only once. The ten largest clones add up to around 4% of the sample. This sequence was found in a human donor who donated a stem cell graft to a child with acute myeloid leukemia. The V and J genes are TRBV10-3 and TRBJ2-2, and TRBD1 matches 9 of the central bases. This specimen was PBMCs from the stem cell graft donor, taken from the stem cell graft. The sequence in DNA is TGTGCCATCAGTGAGAAGGGACAGGGCAACACCGGGGAGCTGTTTTTT. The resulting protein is CAISEKGQGNTGELFF.